This paragraph covers one T cell receptor beta chain sequence. Its antigen is unidentified. This CDR3 contains 13 residues. V dropped 1 base and J dropped 10 bases, with 13 bases sitting between them. Germline CDR1 reads LGHNT; CDR2 reads FRNRAP. Primers included in the PCR were 60 Vbeta and 13 Jbeta primers. Clones were read by immunoSEQ multiplex PCR, and TCRdb kept only the in-frame ones, dropping some. In total, the table holds some 200,000 clones. These data belong to a study of cytomegalovirus exposure and HLA in healthy donors. Overall study findings and caveats: The study designated around 150 TCR beta chains cytomegalovirus-associated. In a later analysis, the majority of CMV-associated beta chains seemingly showed HLA restriction. A later analysis showed HLA-associated TCR beta chains outstripping equally common others in clonal expansion.

The sequenced sample consisted of PBMCs. The chain is built from TRBV12-5 and TRBJ1-1; D not resolved. The TCR sequence derives from a man aged 25 to 45 in good health and CMV-seronegative. CDR3 protein: CASGLGTRRRAFF. DNA for the CDR3: TGTGCTAGTGGTTTGGGCACAAGGAGAAGAGCTTTCTTT.